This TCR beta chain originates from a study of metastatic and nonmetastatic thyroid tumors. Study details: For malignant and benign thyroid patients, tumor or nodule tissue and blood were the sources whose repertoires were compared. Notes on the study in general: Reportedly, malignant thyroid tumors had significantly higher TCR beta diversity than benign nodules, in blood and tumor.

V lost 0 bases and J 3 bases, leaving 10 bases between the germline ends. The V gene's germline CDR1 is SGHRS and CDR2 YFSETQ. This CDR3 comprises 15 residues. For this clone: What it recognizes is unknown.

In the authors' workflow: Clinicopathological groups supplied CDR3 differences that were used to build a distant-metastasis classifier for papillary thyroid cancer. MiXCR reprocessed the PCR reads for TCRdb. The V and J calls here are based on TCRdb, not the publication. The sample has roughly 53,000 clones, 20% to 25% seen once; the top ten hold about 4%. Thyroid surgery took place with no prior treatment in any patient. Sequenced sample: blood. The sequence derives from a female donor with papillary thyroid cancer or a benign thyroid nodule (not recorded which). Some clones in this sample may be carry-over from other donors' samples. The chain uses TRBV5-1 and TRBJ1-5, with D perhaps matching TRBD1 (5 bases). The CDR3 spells CASSLELGPNQPQHF. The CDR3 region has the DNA TGCGCCAGCAGCTTGGAATTGGGACCCAATCAGCCCCAGCATTTT.